This note documents a single T cell receptor (beta chain) sequence. It was with 60 Vbeta and 13 Jbeta primers that the PCR ran. The method was immunoSEQ multiplex PCR; TCRdb's version includes in-frame clones alone and lacks a portion of them. The table has about 130,000 clones, about 80% seen once. Germline-derived CDR1 and CDR2 are SGHTS and YDEGEE. The CDR3 is made up of 17 amino acids. The J segment lost 1 base and the V segment lost 5 bases, leaving 13 bases of the junction unmatched. These data are taken from a study of cytomegalovirus exposure and HLA in healthy donors. The sample comprised PBMCs. The TCR was taken from a woman between 50 and 59 years old in good health and CMV-seronegative. The chain uses TRBV5-8 and TRBJ2-7; 9 positions match TRBD1. The CDR3 DNA reads TGTGCCAGCAGTAGACCAGGAGACAGGGGGTTTTCCTACGAGCAGTACTTC. Its translation is CASSRPGDRGFSYEQYF.